Sequencing of this TCR beta chain was carried out in a study of blood T cell repertoires in COVID-19. Background on the study: Some COVID-19 samples were acute and others convalescent; all came from the United States, Italy and Spain. T cells, B-cell-depleted T cells, or PBMCs supplied cDNA or gDNA.

The CDR3 runs 16 residues. CDR1 is SGDLS and CDR2 is YYNGEE in the germline V gene. The V and J ends lost 1 base and 3 bases respectively, with 16 bases between them. Original methodology: Quantification of nucleated cells was approximated via reference gene primer amplification. Data came from immunoSEQ multiplex PCR; TCRdb stores just in-frame clones and leaves some out. V, J and clone size reflect that table, while D and trimming were determined from the DNA. This sample has some 670,000 clones; about 90% occur once, and the top ten carry roughly 0.25%. Material for sequencing was peripheral blood. The chain couples TRBV9 to TRBJ1-1, with D unclear. The sequence came from a woman younger than 30 with acute or convalescent COVID-19. CDR3 sequence: CASSVLPSAGHTEAFF. CDR3 coding DNA: TGTGCCAGCAGCGTATTACCCTCGGCGGGTCACACTGAAGCTTTCTTT.